This TCR beta chain was documented in a study of blood T cell repertoires in COVID-19. V shed 4 bases, J shed 5 bases, and the junction held 11 bases outside the gene matches. Germline lookup yields CDR1 SGHRS and CDR2 YFSETQ. The CDR3 is made up of 16 amino acids. Repertoires were generated with immunoSEQ multiplex PCR, while TCRdb's copy carries only in-frame clones and drops some. The profile shows fewer than 120,000 clones, roughly 79% of them singletons. The receptor comes from a woman older than 75 with active or convalescent COVID-19. Sequencing was carried out using peripheral blood. This chain connects TRBV5-1 to TRBJ2-1; 8 nucleotides match TRBD2. The CDR3 sequence: CASSPPVEAGDNEQFF. CDR3 nucleotides: TGCGCCAGCAGCCCTCCCGTTGAAGCGGGAGACAATGAGCAGTTCTTC.